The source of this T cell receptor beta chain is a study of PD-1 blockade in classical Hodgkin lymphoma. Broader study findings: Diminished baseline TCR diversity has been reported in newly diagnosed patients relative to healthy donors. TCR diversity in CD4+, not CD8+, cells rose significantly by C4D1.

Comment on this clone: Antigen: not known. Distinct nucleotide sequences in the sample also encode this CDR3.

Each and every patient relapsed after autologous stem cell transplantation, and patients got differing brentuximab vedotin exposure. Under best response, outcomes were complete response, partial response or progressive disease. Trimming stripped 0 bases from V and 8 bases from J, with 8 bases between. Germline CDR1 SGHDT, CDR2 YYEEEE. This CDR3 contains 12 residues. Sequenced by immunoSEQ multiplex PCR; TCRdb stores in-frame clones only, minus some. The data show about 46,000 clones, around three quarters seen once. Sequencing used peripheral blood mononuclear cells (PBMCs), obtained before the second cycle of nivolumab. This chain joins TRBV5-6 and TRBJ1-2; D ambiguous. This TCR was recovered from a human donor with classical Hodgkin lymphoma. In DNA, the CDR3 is TGTGCCAGCAGCTTGGGTAGGGTAGGCTACACCTTC. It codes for CASSLGRVGYTF.